The source of this T cell receptor (beta chain) is a study of molecular identifiers for immune sequencing clone quantification. Study-wide findings and caveats: About a million naive cells reportedly did not prevent detection of spiked Jurkat TCR RNA from one cell.

Per the germline V gene, CDR1 is PRHDT and CDR2 is FYEKMQ (reference sequence). The CDR3 is made up of 15 amino acids. V gave up 1 base and J gave up 3 bases, with 12 bases separating them. This clonotype was seen at least ten times. Its specificity is not known. A single record per CDR3 protein comes from TCRdb applying MiXCR to the PCR reads. The sample includes about 320,000 distinct CDR3 sequences, about 22% of them seen just once. Sequenced sample: naive CD8+ T cells from blood, with Jurkat cell RNA spiked in. Subset noted: FACS-sorted CD8+CD4-CCR7+CD45RA+ naive T cells. The chain carries TRBV13 and TRBJ1-1, with a tentative D call TRBD1 (5 bases). This clonotype was obtained from a human donor in good health. Some libraries in this study had Jurkat cell RNA spiked in. CDR3 amino acids: CASSLDGQGDTEAFF. CDR3 nucleotide sequence: TGTGCCAGCAGCTTAGACGGGCAGGGAGACACTGAAGCTTTCTTT.